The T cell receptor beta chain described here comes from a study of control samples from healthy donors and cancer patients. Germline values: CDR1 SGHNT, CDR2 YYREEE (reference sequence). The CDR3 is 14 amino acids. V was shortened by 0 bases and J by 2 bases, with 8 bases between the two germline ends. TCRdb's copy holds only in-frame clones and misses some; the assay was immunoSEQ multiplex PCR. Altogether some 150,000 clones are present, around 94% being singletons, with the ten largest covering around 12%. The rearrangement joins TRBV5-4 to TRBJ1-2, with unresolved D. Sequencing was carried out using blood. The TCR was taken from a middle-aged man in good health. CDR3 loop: CASSLAGPNYGYTF. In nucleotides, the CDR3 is TGTGCCAGCAGCTTGGCCGGGCCGAACTATGGCTACACCTTC.